These T cell receptor beta chains were read from a single sample in a study of molecular identifiers for immune sequencing clone quantification. TCRdb itself ran the PCR reads through MiXCR, one entry per CDR3 protein. In the table there are some 91,000 distinct CDR3 sequences, 24% of which are singletons. Sequenced material: naive CD8+ T cells from blood, with Jurkat cell RNA spiked in. The receptors here all came from a human donor in good health. Some libraries in this study had Jurkat cell RNA spiked in. The CDR3 runs from the conserved cysteine through the conserved F or W. A D gene is named only where the DNA matches it firmly. Not all rows give a size; the values are once, few, many and, for expanded clones, a class.

TRBV27,NA,NA,TRBJ1-5,CASSFLGYNQPQHF,TGTGCCAGCAGTTTTCTGGGTTACAATCAGCCCCAGCATTTT
TRBV14,NA,few,TRBJ2-1,CASSQDLQLRSYNEQFF,TGTGCCAGCAGCCAAGATCTGCAGCTACGCTCCTACAATGAGCAGTTCTTC
TRBV6-5,TRBD2,few,TRBJ2-3,CASSYSLAGGGGDTQYF,TGTGCCAGCAGTTACTCCCTAGCGGGGGGCGGGGGAGATACGCAGTATTTT
TRBV19,TRBD2,NA,TRBJ2-3,CASSSASGEYTDTQYF,TGTGCCAGTAGTTCGGCTAGCGGGGAGTACACAGATACGCAGTATTTT
TRBV24-1,NA,many,TRBJ1-1,CATSDRWNTEAFF,TGTGCCACCAGTGATCGTTGGAACACTGAAGCTTTCTTT
TRBV19,TRBD2,few,TRBJ2-3,CASSPGTSGSPDTQYF,TGTGCCAGTAGTCCAGGGACTAGCGGGAGTCCAGATACGCAGTATTTT
TRBV4-3,NA,few,TRBJ2-7,CASSQGTTGTYEQYF,TGCGCCAGCAGCCAAGGGACTACGGGGACCTACGAGCAGTACTTC
TRBV18,NA,many,TRBJ2-3,CASSSLDDTQYF,TGTGCCAGCTCCTCACTAGATGATACGCAGTATTTT
TRBV12-3/TRBV12-4,NA,many,TRBJ2-7,CASSLAESSYEQYF,TGTGCCAGCAGTTTAGCGGAGAGTTCCTACGAGCAGTACTTC
TRBV6-2/TRBV6-3,TRBD1,many,TRBJ1-5,CASRLGGWSNQPQHF,TGTGCCAGTAGACTAGGGGGCTGGAGCAATCAGCCCCAGCATTTT
TRBV4-3,NA,many,TRBJ2-4,CASSQDRTADIQYF,TGCGCCAGCAGCCAAGACAGGACCGCTGACATTCAGTACTTC
TRBV4-1,NA,few,TRBJ2-1,CASSHDISSEQFF,TGCGCCAGCAGCCACGATATATCAAGTGAGCAGTTCTTC
TRBV2,NA,NA,TRBJ1-4,CASMSHNEKLFF,TGTGCCAGCATGTCACACAACGAAAAACTGTTTTTT
TRBV5-1,NA,few,TRBJ2-7,CASSENYRVSHEQYF,TGCGCCAGCAGCGAGAATTACAGGGTCTCCCACGAGCAGTACTTC
TRBV20-1,NA,many,TRBJ2-7,CSARVQETVEQYF,TGCAGTGCTAGAGTTCAAGAGACGGTCGAGCAGTACTTC
TRBV30,NA,few,TRBJ2-3,CAWSVSNTDTQYF,TGTGCCTGGAGTGTAAGTAACACAGATACGCAGTATTTT
TRBV7-6,NA,once,TRBJ2-2,CASSLEPPQNTGELFF,TGTGCCAGCAGCTTAGAGCCGCCCCAAAACACCGGGGAGCTGTTTTTT
TRBV15,TRBD1,once,TRBJ2-7,CATSRDLGTGCEQYF,TGTGCCACCAGCAGAGATCTGGGGACAGGTTGCGAGCAGTACTTC
TRBV7-9,TRBD2,many,TRBJ2-1,CASVSSGSVNEQFF,TGTGCCAGCGTTTCTAGCGGGAGTGTGAATGAGCAGTTCTTC
TRBV13,TRBD1,many,TRBJ1-4,CASSLQGAQREKLFF,TGTGCCAGCAGCTTACAGGGGGCGCAACGTGAAAAACTGTTTTTT
TRBV7-3,TRBD1,NA,TRBJ1-2,CASSLFGTGSYTF,TGTGCCAGCAGCTTATTCGGGACAGGAAGCTACACCTTC
TRBV20-1,NA,few,TRBJ2-7,CSAREVLSNYEQYF,TGCAGTGCTAGAGAGGTCCTCTCAAACTACGAGCAGTACTTC
TRBV18,NA,many,TRBJ1-1,CASSPFRGTEAFF,TGTGCCAGCTCACCTTTTAGGGGCACTGAAGCTTTCTTT
TRBV27,NA,many,TRBJ1-4,CASSLSLAGSNREKLFF,TGTGCCAGCAGTTTATCGCTGGCGGGAAGTAATAGAGAAAAACTGTTTTTT
TRBV18,NA,few,TRBJ2-2,CASSPLAHPGELFF,TGTGCCAGCTCACCATTGGCGCACCCCGGGGAGCTGTTTTTT
TRBV4-3,TRBD2,few,TRBJ2-3,CASSQDWAGGLDTQYF,TGCGCCAGCAGCCAAGATTGGGCGGGGGGGTTGGATACGCAGTATTTT
TRBV6-6,NA,few,TRBJ1-4,CASSYVGRYEKLFF,TGTGCCAGCAGTTACGTGGGGCGGTATGAAAAACTGTTTTTT
TRBV11-2,TRBD1,many,TRBJ2-1,CASRTGTGINEQFF,TGTGCCAGCAGAACCGGGACAGGGATAAATGAGCAGTTCTTC
TRBV7-9,TRBD2,many,TRBJ2-7,CASSPARGEGSYEQYF,TGTGCCAGCAGCCCAGCGCGGGGGGAAGGCTCCTACGAGCAGTACTTC
TRBV18,NA,NA,TRBJ2-1,CASSSPRAFSYNEQFF,TGTGCCAGCTCATCCCCTAGGGCTTTCTCCTACAATGAGCAGTTCTTC
TRBV2,NA,many,TRBJ2-3,CASSDGWQPSTDTQYF,TGTGCCAGCAGTGACGGGTGGCAGCCAAGCACAGATACGCAGTATTTT
TRBV29-1,TRBD1,many,TRBJ2-3,CSAPGQGTDTQYF,TGCAGCGCACCGGGACAGGGGACAGATACGCAGTATTTT
TRBV6-2/TRBV6-3,TRBD1,many,TRBJ2-3,CASSPGQGITDTQYF,TGTGCCAGCAGCCCAGGACAGGGGATCACAGATACGCAGTATTTT
TRBV12-3/TRBV12-4,NA,few,TRBJ1-1,CASSSQNPSGGEAFF,TGTGCCAGCAGTTCTCAAAACCCGAGCGGGGGTGAAGCTTTCTTT
TRBV20-1,NA,many,TRBJ2-7,CSARDPVEHEQYF,TGCAGTGCTAGAGATCCGGTAGAGCACGAGCAGTACTTC
TRBV27,NA,many,TRBJ2-7,CASSFAATYEQYF,TGTGCCAGCAGTTTCGCGGCCACCTACGAGCAGTACTTC
TRBV27,NA,NA,TRBJ1-5,CASSFTGEQPQHF,TGTGCCAGCAGTTTTACCGGGGAGCAGCCCCAGCATTTT
TRBV29-1,NA,many,TRBJ1-4,CSVNGLEDEKLFF,TGCAGCGTTAACGGACTAGAGGATGAAAAACTGTTTTTT
TRBV25-1,NA,NA,TRBJ2-5,CASSEGAETQYF,TGTGCCAGCAGTGAAGGTGCGGAGACCCAGTACTTC
TRBV19,TRBD1,many,TRBJ1-5,CASSTDRGLDQPQHF,TGTGCCAGTAGTACGGACAGGGGGCTTGATCAGCCCCAGCATTTT
TRBV28,TRBD1,NA,TRBJ2-7,CASSTTGISYEQYF,TGTGCCAGCAGTACGACAGGGATTTCCTACGAGCAGTACTTC
TRBV4-3,NA,few,TRBJ1-1,CASSPTRGLAEAFF,TGCGCCAGCAGCCCGACCCGAGGGTTAGCTGAAGCTTTCTTT